Following are 20 T cell receptor beta chains from one sample sequenced in a study of blood T cell repertoires in COVID-19. The table came from immunoSEQ multiplex PCR; TCRdb's copy has only in-frame clones and leaves some out. This table has about 330,000 clones, approximately 87% appearing once. Sequenced sample: PBMCs or T cells enriched from blood (not recorded which). These receptors were taken from a woman aged 25-40 years who had recovered from COVID-19.

CDR3 loop: CASSFGQGNTEAFF. For the CDR3, the DNA is TGTGCCAGCAGCTTCGGACAGGGGAACACTGAAGCTTTCTTT. V gene TRBV7-3 combines with J gene TRBJ1-1; 8 bases align to TRBD1. This CDR3 region has 14 residues. V was clipped by 3 bases and J by 1 base; unmatched bases: 1. From germline, CDR1 is SGHTA and CDR2 FQGTGA.

This clone was seen just once. The sample carries other DNA sequences with the same CDR3. The chain couples TRBV3-1 (or the pseudogene TRBV3-2) to TRBJ2-5; 9 bases map to TRBD2. The germline V gene has CDR1 LGHDT and CDR2 YNNKEL (reference sequence). There are 14 residues in the CDR3. V lost 4 bases to trimming and J lost 2 bases; unmatched junction nucleotides: 2. CDR3 sequence: CASSPRGGQETQYF. The DNA of the CDR3 is TGTGCCAGCAGCCCGCGGGGGGGTCAAGAGACCCAGTACTTC.

V usage is TRBV6-5 and J usage is TRBJ1-2; D is unresolved. The length of the CDR3 is 12 residues. Trimming cost V 4 bases and J 3 bases, with 6 bases left between them. Germline values: CDR1 MNHEY, CDR2 SVGAGI. The CDR3 loop reads CASSSSHYGYTF. The CDR3 coding sequence is TGTGCCAGCAGTTCTAGCCACTATGGCTACACCTTC.

The chain carries TRBV5-4 and TRBJ2-1; a possible D gene is TRBD2 (5 bases). The germline CDR1 and CDR2 sequences are SGHNT and YYREEE (reference sequence). V was trimmed by 7 bases and J by 12 bases, leaving 38 bases between them. The CDR3 loop spans 19 amino acids. The chain's CDR3 is CASVFHRDTGLVGRRGQFF. In DNA form, the CDR3 reads TGTGCCAGCGTTTTTCACCGAGACACCGGCCTCGTGGGTCGTCGGGGGCAGTTCTTC.

CDR3 DNA: TGTGCCAGCAGCGCGGGGCAGGGGGCGCTTTCTTATGGCTACACCTTC. It encodes CASSAGQGALSYGYTF. This sequence joins TRBV2 and TRBJ1-2; TRBD1 matches 8 bases. Looked up from germline, CDR1 is SNHLY and CDR2 is FYNNEI. The CDR3 extends over 16 amino acids. Unmatched junction bases numbered 14, after V lost 6 bases and J lost 5 bases.

The chain employs TRBV20-1 and TRBJ2-5; the match to TRBD2 covers 9 bases. CDR1 is DFQATT and CDR2 is SNEGSKA in the germline V gene (reference sequence). The CDR3 loop spans 13 amino acids. The trim removed 3 bases at V and 4 bases at J, leaving 3 bases unmatched. This chain's CDR3 is CSASIAGAETQYF. CDR3 sequence (DNA): TGCAGTGCTAGTATAGCGGGGGCAGAGACCCAGTACTTC.

The V and J genes are TRBV6-8 and TRBJ2-7, with D possibly being TRBD1 (7 bases). The CDR3 consists of 15 residues. V gave up 2 bases and J gave up 2 bases, with 13 bases separating them. Per the germline V gene, CDR1 is MNHGY and CDR2 is SAAAGT. The CDR3 loop is CASSYPRDSPYEQYF. The CDR3 nucleotides are TGTGCCAGCAGTTACCCGCGGGACAGCCCCTACGAGCAGTACTTC.

The CDR3 coding sequence is TGTGCCAGCAAGACAGGCGCGAGCACGGGTGGCTACACCTTC. This codes for CASKTGASTGGYTF. The chain joins TRBV2 to TRBJ1-2; possible D gene TRBD1, 6 bases. V shed 7 bases and J shed 7 bases, with 19 bases lying between them. Germline loops: CDR1 SNHLY, CDR2 FYNNEI. The CDR3 loop spans 14 amino acids.

The chain employs TRBV5-1 and TRBJ2-1; 14 bases fit TRBD2. The CDR3 length is 16 residues. Germline-derived CDR1 and CDR2 are SGHRS and YFSETQ. Trimming cost V 3 bases and J 8 bases; bases outside gene matches: 7. CDR3 amino acids: CASSSETSGGADEQFF. The CDR3 DNA follows: TGCGCCAGCAGCTCTGAGACTAGCGGGGGGGCGGATGAGCAGTTCTTC.

J is TRBJ2-1 and V is TRBV15, with 9 positions matching TRBD1. V lost 3 bases and J lost 3; bases outside the gene matches: 6. Germline V gives CDR1 LNHNV, CDR2 YYDKDF (reference sequence). This CDR3 contains 16 residues. CDR3 bases: TGTGCCACCAGCAGCTCCGGGACAGGGCTCTACAATGAGCAGTTCTTC. Its translation is CATSSSGTGLYNEQFF.

The chain uses TRBV6-2 or TRBV6-3 and TRBJ1-5; D might be TRBD1 (6 bases). This CDR3 is 14 amino acids long. V lost 5 bases and J lost 3, with 11 bases in between. Germline loops: CDR1 MNHEY, CDR2 SVGEGT. Here the CDR3 DNA reads TGTGCCAGCAGTAACCGGGACAACAATCAGCCCCAGCATTTT. Protein product: CASSNRDNNQPQHF.

The rearrangement uses TRBV3-1 (or the pseudogene TRBV3-2) and TRBJ2-4, with 12 bases lining up with TRBD2. The CDR3 spans 16 residues. V shed 1 base and J 4 bases; nucleotides not matched to a gene: 2. Germline-derived CDR1 and CDR2 are LGHDT and YNNKEL (reference sequence). The CDR3 bases are TGTGCCAGCAGCCAAGTTCTAGCGGGGGGGAAAAACATTCAGTACTTC. It yields the protein CASSQVLAGGKNIQYF.

This chain uses TRBV27 with TRBJ1-1; D uncertain. CDR1 and CDR2 (germline): MNHEY, SMNVEV (reference sequence). The CDR3 runs to 13 residues. V lost 6 bases and J 0 bases, leaving 8 bases between the germline ends. Here the CDR3 DNA reads TGTGCCAGCAGCCAGCGATTGAACACTGAAGCTTTCTTT. This codes for CASSQRLNTEAFF.

The chain has TRBV6-1 and TRBJ2-5; perhaps TRBD1 as D (6 bases). The V gene's germline CDR1 is MNHNS and CDR2 SASEGT. This CDR3 has 14 residues. V shed 2 bases and J shed 0 bases, with 7 bases lying between them. CDR3 sequence reads: CASSEQGYQETQYF. In DNA form, the CDR3 reads TGTGCCAGCAGTGAACAGGGGTACCAAGAGACCCAGTACTTC.

The V and J genes are TRBV11-2 and TRBJ1-2; perhaps TRBD1 as D (6 bases). The length of the CDR3 is 15 residues. The germline V gene encodes CDR1 SGHAT and CDR2 FQNNGV. Trimming stripped 5 bases from V and 2 bases from J, with 15 bases between. The CDR3 coding sequence is TGTGCCAGCAGCCCCGATACGCAGGGGAACTATGGCTACACCTTC. Its protein product is CASSPDTQGNYGYTF.

The chain joins TRBV4-1 to TRBJ1-1; D unresolved. There are 15 residues in the CDR3. The V and J ends lost 0 bases and 4 bases respectively, with 12 bases between them. The germline V gene has CDR1 MGHRA and CDR2 YSYEKL. The CDR3 DNA reads as TGCGCCAGCAGCCAAGAACGAAGCCCCGTCACTGAAGCTTTCTTT. The encoded protein is CASSQERSPVTEAFF.

This chain joins TRBV19 and TRBJ1-1, with D unclear. V lost 3 bases to trimming and J lost 0 bases, with 8 bases between them. The CDR3 sequence is 14 residues long. The V gene's germline CDR1 is LNHDA and CDR2 SQIVND (reference sequence). The CDR3 DNA follows: TGTGCCAGTAGTATTCCGGGTCTGAACACTGAAGCTTTCTTT. Its translation is CASSIPGLNTEAFF.

The chain couples TRBV6-5 to TRBJ1-2; TRBD1 aligns across 7 bases. Germline CDR1 MNHEY, CDR2 SVGAGI. The CDR3 contains 14 residues. Trimming took 0 bases from V and 6 from J; bases not matched to a gene: 4. The CDR3 protein is CASSYSGQRNGYTF. The CDR3 nucleotides are TGTGCCAGCAGTTACTCGGGACAGCGAAATGGCTACACCTTC.

The rearrangement uses TRBV2 and TRBJ2-1; 13 bases agree with TRBD2. The CDR3 runs to 15 residues. In germline, CDR1 is SNHLY, CDR2 FYNNEI. The V segment lost 6 bases and the J segment 4 bases; nucleotides outside the gene matches: 3. The CDR3 nucleotides are TGTGCCAGCAGACTAGCGGGGGGGTTATACAATGAGCAGTTCTTC. Its translation is CASRLAGGLYNEQFF.

The gene calls are TRBV25-1 and TRBJ2-6, with D unresolved. This CDR3 comprises 16 residues. Trimming took off 0 bases at V and 1 base at J, with 7 bases between the two ends. In germline, CDR1 is MGHDK, CDR2 SYGVNS. CDR3 residues: CASSEYEASGANVLTF. The CDR3 coding sequence is TGTGCCAGCAGTGAATATGAAGCGTCTGGGGCCAACGTCCTGACTTTC.